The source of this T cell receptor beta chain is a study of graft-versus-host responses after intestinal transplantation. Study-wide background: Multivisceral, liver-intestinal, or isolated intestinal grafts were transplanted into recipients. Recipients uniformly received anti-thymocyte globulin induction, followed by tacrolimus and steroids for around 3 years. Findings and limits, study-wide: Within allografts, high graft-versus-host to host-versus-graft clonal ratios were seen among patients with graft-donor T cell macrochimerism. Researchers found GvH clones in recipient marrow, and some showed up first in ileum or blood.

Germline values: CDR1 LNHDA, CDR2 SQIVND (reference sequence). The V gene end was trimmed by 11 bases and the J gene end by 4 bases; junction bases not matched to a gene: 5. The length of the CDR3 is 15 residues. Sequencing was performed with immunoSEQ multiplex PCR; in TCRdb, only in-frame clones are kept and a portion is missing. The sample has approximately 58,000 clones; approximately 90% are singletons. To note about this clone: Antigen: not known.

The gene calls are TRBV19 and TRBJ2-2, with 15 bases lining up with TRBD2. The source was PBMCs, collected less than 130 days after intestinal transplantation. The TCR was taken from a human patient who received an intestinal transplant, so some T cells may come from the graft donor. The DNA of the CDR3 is TGTGCCTCCAGGACTAGCGGGGGGGGCACCGGGGAGCTGTTTTTT. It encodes CASRTSGGGTGELFF.